This TCR beta chain was profiled in a study of cytomegalovirus exposure and HLA in healthy donors. Study-level points and caveats: There were around 160 TCR beta chains listed as cytomegalovirus-associated. Most TCR sequences were seen very rarely across donors, but some public TCRs occurred in many. Three chains linked to CMV were shown in vitro to be specific for CMV antigens. A subsequent analysis found that TCR clusters from the first cohort also tended to co-occur in the 130 or so validation repertoires, with approximately 95% of cluster scores above 0.

Deletions cut 3 bases from V and 1 base from J, with 12 bases between. The CDR3 contains 15 residues. Looked up from germline, CDR1 is MGHDK and CDR2 is SYGVNS. A remark on this clone: What it binds is not known.

Method: immunoSEQ multiplex PCR; TCRdb's copy keeps in-frame clones and lacks some. Among about 160,000 clones listed, around nine tenths were seen once. The sample comprised PBMCs. This rearrangement joins TRBV25-1 to TRBJ1-2; D remains ambiguous. The source is a young woman in good health and CMV-seronegative. CDR3 nucleotide sequence: TGTGCCAGCAGTGAGTCCGGGGTAAATAACTATGGCTACACCTTC. Its protein product is CASSESGVNNYGYTF.